This passage covers 28 T cell receptor beta chains from one sample sequenced in a study of T cell repertoires and HLA-DP antigens. Repertoires were generated with immunoSEQ multiplex PCR, while TCRdb's copy carries only in-frame clones and drops some. The data contain some 110,000 clones, 80% to 95% of them seen just once; the ten biggest clones take up about 0.3%. Their target antigens are unknown. Sample: CD4+ T cells from PBMCs. The source is a woman in her late teens or twenties in good health and CMV-seronegative.

The V gene is TRBV6-1, the J gene TRBJ2-3; weak D call: TRBD2 (5 bases). Germline V gene data show CDR1 as MNHNS and CDR2 as SASEGT. The V end was cut by 6 bases, the J end by 0 bases, with 13 bases between. The CDR3 contains 15 residues. This CDR3 reads CASRRSGTSTDTQYF. The CDR3 coding sequence is TGTGCCAGCAGGCGAAGCGGTACTAGCACAGATACGCAGTATTTT.

The CDR3 nucleotides are TGTGCCAGCAGTGATTTACTAGCGCGAAGCACAGATACGCAGTATTTT. It translates to CASSDLLARSTDTQYF. The V and J genes are TRBV25-1 and TRBJ2-3; 7 bases agree with TRBD2. The CDR3 extends over 16 amino acids. Germline V gene data show CDR1 as MGHDK and CDR2 as SYGVNS. V lost 3 bases to trimming and J lost 0 bases; unmatched junction nucleotides: 6.

The chain recombines TRBV4-3 with TRBJ2-7, with D perhaps matching TRBD1 (6 bases). Germline values: CDR1 LGHNA, CDR2 YSLEER. The CDR3 sequence is 14 residues long. V gave up 1 base and J gave up 3 bases, with 10 bases separating them. The CDR3 is CASSQGGQNYEQYV. The CDR3 DNA reads as TGCGCCAGCAGCCAAGGTGGACAGAACTACGAGCAGTACGTC.

The gene calls are TRBV2 and TRBJ2-5; D is unclear. CDR3 length: 14 residues. Germline CDR1 and CDR2: SNHLY and FYNNEI. V lost 1 base and J 3 bases, leaving 9 bases between the germline ends. DNA for the CDR3: TGTGCCAGCAGTGAAGGTTCACTAAAAGAGACCCAGTACTTC. Translation: CASSEGSLKETQYF.

The chain is built from TRBV6-5 and TRBJ1-6, with a tentative D call TRBD1 (6 bases). V lost 3 bases, J lost 11 bases, and 17 bases lay in between. There are 15 residues in the CDR3. Germline values: CDR1 MNHEY, CDR2 SVGAGI. The CDR3: CASSYVGTPVAPLHF. CDR3 DNA: TGTGCCAGCAGTTATGTCGGGACACCTGTAGCACCCCTCCACTTT.

The rearrangement uses TRBV2 and TRBJ1-1, with D possibly TRBD1 on 5 matching bases. Trimming took 7 bases from V and 3 from J, leaving 15 bases between them. The CDR3 has 14 residues. Germline V gives CDR1 SNHLY, CDR2 FYNNEI. The CDR3 region has the DNA TGTGCCAGCACGAATAGGGGAGCAGACACTGAAGCTTTCTTT. Translated: CASTNRGADTEAFF. Variable domain in full (rest from reference TRBV2 and TRBJ1-1): EPEVTQTPSHQVTQMGQEVILRCVPISNHLYFYWYRQILGQKVEFLVSFYNNEISEKSEIFDDQFSVERPDGSNFTLKIRSTKLEDSAMYFCASTNRGADTEAFFGQGTRLTVV.

Turning to this clone: Within the sample, other DNA sequences also encode this same CDR3. CDR3: CASSRGTGELFF. CDR3 nucleotides: TGTGCCAGCAGCAGGGGCACCGGGGAGCTGTTTTTT. The chain is built from TRBV6-6 and TRBJ2-2; TRBD1 might be the D (6 bases). Germline-derived CDR1 and CDR2 are MNHNY and SVGAGI (reference sequence). The ends were cut back, 6 bases at V and 4 bases at J, with 6 bases in the middle. This CDR3 has 12 amino acids.

The rearrangement links TRBV5-1 to TRBJ2-1; D not resolved. V was trimmed by 6 bases and J by 0 bases, leaving 10 bases between them. The CDR3 is 14 residues long. The germline V gene encodes CDR1 SGHRS and CDR2 YFSETQ. DNA for the CDR3: TGCGCCAGCACCCCCTCGCGCTCCTACAATGAGCAGTTCTTC. It yields the protein CASTPSRSYNEQFF.

CDR3 DNA sequence: TGCGCCAGCAGCCCAGGACAGGGGGGATCTCTCAATGAGCAGTTCTTC. Translation: CASSPGQGGSLNEQFF. The chain carries TRBV5-1 and TRBJ2-1; 10 bases map to TRBD1. From germline, CDR1 is SGHRS and CDR2 YFSETQ. The CDR3 is 16 amino acids. Trimming cost V 4 bases and J 6 bases; bases outside gene matches: 10.

The chain uses TRBV7-6 and TRBJ2-2; D remains ambiguous. Between the trimmed V and J ends, which lost 4 bases and 3 bases, there was a span of 21 bases. Per germline, CDR1 SGHVS and CDR2 FNYEAQ. The CDR3 has 18 residues. The DNA of the CDR3 is TGTGCCAGCAGCTCCGGAATAGGTAGTCGGTTATACACCGGGGAGCTGTTTTTT. Amino acids: CASSSGIGSRLYTGELFF.

This chain links TRBV18 with TRBJ2-6, with a weak D call TRBD1 (7 bases). The CDR3 runs 18 residues. V was clipped by 5 bases and J by 0 bases, with 17 bases between them. CDR1 and CDR2 (germline): KGHSH, LQKENI. The CDR3 sequence is CASSSLTGTYSGANVLTF. Written as DNA, the CDR3 is TGTGCCAGCTCATCCCTGACAGGGACTTACTCTGGGGCCAACGTCCTGACTTTC.

This sequence joins TRBV19 and TRBJ2-2; 9 nucleotides line up with TRBD1. Trimming cost V 4 bases and J 1 base; bases outside gene matches: 1. Germline V gives CDR1 LNHDA, CDR2 SQIVND (reference sequence). The CDR3 length is 15 residues. The CDR3 reads CASSKGQGNTGELFF. The CDR3 nucleotides are TGTGCCAGTAGTAAGGGACAGGGGAACACCGGGGAGCTGTTTTTT.

The chain joins TRBV5-1 to TRBJ2-3; 11 nucleotides line up with TRBD2. Per germline, CDR1 SGHRS and CDR2 YFSETQ. The CDR3 runs 21 residues. V lost 1 base and J lost 1; bases outside the gene matches: 17. The CDR3 DNA reads TGCGCCAGCAGCTTGAGAACACCCGGGACTAGCGGTTTTAGGGGCACAGATACGCAGTATTTT. It encodes CASSLRTPGTSGFRGTDTQYF.

This clone occurred once. V is TRBV9 and J is TRBJ2-7; D might be TRBD2 (6 bases). Germline V lookup: CDR1 SGDLS, CDR2 YYNGEE. V shed 4 bases and J shed 2 bases, with 22 bases lying between them. The CDR3 is 17 residues long. The CDR3 loop reads CASSPTPPGLPTYEQYF. The CDR3 nucleotides are TGTGCCAGCAGCCCTACCCCCCCGGGACTCCCAACCTACGAGCAGTACTTC.

This clone was seen only once. The chain is built from TRBV27 and TRBJ2-7; TRBD2 matches 7 bases. V gave up 1 base and J gave up 6 bases; unmatched junction bases: 15. The germline gives CDR1 MNHEY, CDR2 SMNVEV (reference sequence). The CDR3 extends over 17 amino acids. The CDR3 bases are TGTGCCAGCAGTTTATACCCCCGGGGGGTGCGGGATTGCGAGCAGTACGTC. Its protein product is CASSLYPRGVRDCEQYV.

The chain is built from TRBV11-3 and TRBJ2-3; TRBD1 agrees at 7 bases. The CDR3 is 15 amino acids. With 4 bases clipped from V and 6 bases from J, the junction kept 10 bases outside the gene matches. Germline assignment: CDR1 SGHNT and CDR2 YENEEA. The CDR3 here is CASSSGQAIGDTQYF. For the CDR3, the DNA is TGTGCCAGCAGCTCCGGACAGGCCATTGGGGATACGCAGTATTTT. The full variable domain, completed using reference TRBV11-3 and TRBJ2-3, is EAGVVQSPRYKIIEKKQPVAFWCNPISGHNTLYWYLQNLGQGPELLIRYENEEAVDDSQLPKDRFSAERLKGVDSTLKIQPAELGDSAVYLCASSSGQAIGDTQYFGPGTRLTVL.

The chain has TRBV12-5 and TRBJ2-7; D remains unclear. This CDR3 spans 12 amino acids. Trimming stripped 10 bases from V and 2 bases from J, with 12 bases between. Germline V gene lookup returns CDR1 LGHNT and CDR2 FRNRAP. In DNA form, the CDR3 reads TGTGCTACCTCCGGCGGCCCCTACGAGCAGTACTTC. It codes for CATSGGPYEQYF.

The table lists this clone with a few counts. Sequence at one end of the junction differs from germline and may be a read error. J is TRBJ1-3 and V is TRBV11-2; D remains unclear. CDR1 is SGHAT, CDR2 FQNNGV, per germline. The CDR3 covers 13 residues. The CDR3 reads CASSLDGRNTIYF. As DNA, the CDR3 is TGTGCCAGCAGCCTAGATGGGAGGAACACCATATATTTT.

The chain has TRBV6-1 and TRBJ1-2; D is uncertain. CDR3 length: 13 amino acids. The germline V gene encodes CDR1 MNHNS and CDR2 SASEGT. V was clipped by 6 bases and J by 13 bases, with 21 bases between them. The CDR3 DNA reads TGTGCCAGCAGGCCCTACGGGAATCGAGGCGCCACCTTC. This encodes CASRPYGNRGATF.

The chain recombines TRBV19 with TRBJ2-5; no definite D call. The CDR3 runs to 14 residues. Germline CDR1 reads LNHDA; CDR2 reads SQIVND (reference sequence). V lost 1 base and J 7 bases, leaving 13 bases between the germline ends. CDR3 nucleotides: TGTGCCAGTAGTATAGCTCCAATAATAGGGACCCAGTACTTC. Translating it yields CASSIAPIIGTQYF.

This chain uses TRBV30 with TRBJ2-6; no definite D call. The ends were cut back, 8 bases at V and 3 bases at J, with 8 bases in the middle. The CDR3 sequence is 12 residues long. The germline V gene has CDR1 GTSNPN and CDR2 SVGIG (reference sequence). The CDR3 DNA reads as TGTGCCGGTGGTGATGGGGCCAACGTCCTGACTTTC. The encoded protein is CAGGDGANVLTF.

J is TRBJ2-3 and V is TRBV7-3; D is tentatively TRBD1 or TRBD2 (5 bases each). Germline lookup yields CDR1 SGHTA and CDR2 FQGTGA. V was shortened by 0 bases and J by 1 base, with 5 bases between the two germline ends. CDR3 length: 14 amino acids. CDR3 DNA sequence: TGTGCCAGCAGCTTAACGGGGGGCACAGATACGCAGTATTTT. This gives the protein CASSLTGGTDTQYF. Together with reference TRBV7-3 and TRBJ2-3, the CDR3 gives the full variable domain: GAGVSQTPSNKVTEKGKYVELRCDPISGHTALYWYRQSLGQGPEFLIYFQGTGAADDSGLPNDRFFAVRPEGSVSTLKIQRTERGDSAVYLCASSLTGGTDTQYFGPGTRLTVL.

V is TRBV18 and J is TRBJ1-1, with D possibly TRBD1 on 5 matching bases. The germline V gene has CDR1 KGHSH and CDR2 LQKENI. V was shortened by 6 bases and J by 3 bases, with 17 bases between the two germline ends. CDR3 size: 15 residues. CDR3 in amino acids: CASSSVGVRDTEAFF. CDR3 coding DNA: TGTGCCAGCTCTTCAGTAGGGGTTCGGGACACTGAAGCTTTCTTT.

This chain joins TRBV5-4 and TRBJ2-6; D may correspond to TRBD1 or TRBD2 (5 bases each). The CDR3 length is 16 residues. Trimming stripped 4 bases from V and 0 bases from J, with 11 bases between. Germline CDR1 reads SGHNT; CDR2 reads YYREEE (reference sequence). The CDR3 sequence: CASSPGRSSGANVLTF. CDR3 nucleotides: TGTGCCAGCAGCCCGGGACGTAGCTCTGGGGCCAACGTCCTGACTTTC.

V is TRBV2 and J is TRBJ2-7; D is unclear. The ends were cut back, 2 bases at V and 3 bases at J, with 2 bases in the middle. The CDR3 length is 11 residues. Per the germline V gene, CDR1 is SNHLY and CDR2 is FYNNEI. In DNA, the CDR3 is TGTGCCAGCAGTGAATTCTACGAGCAGTACTTC. Translated: CASSEFYEQYF.

The genes are TRBV5-6 and TRBJ2-7; 12 bases fit TRBD2. V dropped 4 bases and J dropped 2; count of bases not matched to a gene: 4. This CDR3 spans 15 amino acids. Germline V lookup: CDR1 SGHDT, CDR2 YYEEEE. The CDR3 sequence is CASSQGLAGTYEQYF. CDR3 in DNA: TGTGCCAGCAGCCAAGGACTAGCGGGAACCTACGAGCAGTACTTC.

The chain employs TRBV5-5 and TRBJ1-4; D is unclear. CDR1 is SGHKS, CDR2 YYEKEE, per germline (reference sequence). CDR3 length equals 18 residues. Between the trimmed V and J ends, which lost 4 bases and 0 bases, there was a span of 19 bases. The CDR3 spells CASSRLRIDTATNEKLFF. As DNA, the CDR3 is TGTGCCAGCAGCCGCCTAAGGATCGATACTGCAACTAATGAAAAACTGTTTTTT.

This clone was counted a single time. The chain joins TRBV6-1 to TRBJ1-5, with a possible D match to TRBD1 (5 bases). The V gene's germline CDR1 is MNHNS and CDR2 SASEGT. The ends were cut back, 4 bases at V and 3 bases at J, with 16 bases in the middle. The CDR3 is made up of 16 amino acids. The CDR3 sequence is CASSAVGGNINQPQHF. The CDR3 nucleotides read TGTGCCAGCAGTGCGGTGGGGGGGAATATCAATCAGCCCCAGCATTTT.